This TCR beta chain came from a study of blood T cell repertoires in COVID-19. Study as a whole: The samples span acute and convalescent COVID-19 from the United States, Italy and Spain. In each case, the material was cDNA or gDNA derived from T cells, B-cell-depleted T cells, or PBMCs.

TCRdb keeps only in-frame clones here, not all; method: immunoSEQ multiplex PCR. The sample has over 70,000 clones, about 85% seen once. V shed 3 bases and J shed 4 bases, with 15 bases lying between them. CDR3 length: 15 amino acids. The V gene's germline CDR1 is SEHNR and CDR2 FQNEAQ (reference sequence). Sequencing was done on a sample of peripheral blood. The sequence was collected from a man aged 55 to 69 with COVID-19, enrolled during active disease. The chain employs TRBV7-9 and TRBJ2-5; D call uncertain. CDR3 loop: CASSFPMSGPETQYF. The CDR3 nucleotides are TGTGCCAGCAGCTTCCCGATGTCTGGCCCAGAGACCCAGTACTTC. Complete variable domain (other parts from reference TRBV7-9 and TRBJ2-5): DTGVSQNPRHKITKRGQNVTFRCDPISEHNRLYWYRQTLGQGPEFLTYFQNEAQLEKSRLLSDRFSAERPKGSFSTLEIQRTEQGDSAMYLCASSFPMSGPETQYFGPGTRLLVL.